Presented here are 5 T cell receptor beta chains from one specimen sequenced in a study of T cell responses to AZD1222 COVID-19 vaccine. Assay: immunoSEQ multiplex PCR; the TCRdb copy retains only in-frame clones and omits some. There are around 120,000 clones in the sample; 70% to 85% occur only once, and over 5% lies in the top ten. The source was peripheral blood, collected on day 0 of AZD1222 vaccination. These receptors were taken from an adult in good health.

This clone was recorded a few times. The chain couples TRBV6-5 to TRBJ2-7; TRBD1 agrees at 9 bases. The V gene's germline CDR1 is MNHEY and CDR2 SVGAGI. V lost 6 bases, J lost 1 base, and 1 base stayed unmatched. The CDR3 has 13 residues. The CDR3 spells CASRGTGSYEQYF. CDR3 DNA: TGTGCCAGCAGAGGGACAGGGTCCTACGAGCAGTACTTC.

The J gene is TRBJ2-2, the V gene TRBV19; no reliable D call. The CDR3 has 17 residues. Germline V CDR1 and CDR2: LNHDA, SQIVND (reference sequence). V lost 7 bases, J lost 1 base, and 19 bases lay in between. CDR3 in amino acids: CASNGWARSKNTGELFF. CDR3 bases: TGTGCCAGTAATGGTTGGGCCAGGTCGAAGAACACCGGGGAGCTGTTTTTT. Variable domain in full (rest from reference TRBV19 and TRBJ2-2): DGGITQSPKYLFRKEGQNVTLSCEQNLNHDAMYWYRQDPGQGLRLIYYSQIVNDFQKGDIAEGYSVSREKKESFPLTVTSAQKNPTAFYLCASNGWARSKNTGELFFGEGSRLTVL.

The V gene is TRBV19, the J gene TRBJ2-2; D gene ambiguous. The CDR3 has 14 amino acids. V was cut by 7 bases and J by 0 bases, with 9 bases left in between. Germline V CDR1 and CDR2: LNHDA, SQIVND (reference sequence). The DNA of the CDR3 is TGTGCCAGTACCATCGGCCCGAACACCGGGGAGCTGTTTTTT. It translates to CASTIGPNTGELFF.

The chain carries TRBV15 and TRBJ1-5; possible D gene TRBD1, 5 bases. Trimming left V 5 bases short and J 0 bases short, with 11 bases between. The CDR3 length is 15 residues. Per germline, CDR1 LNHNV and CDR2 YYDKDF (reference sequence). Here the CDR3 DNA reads TGTGCCACCAGCGCCGAACAGGTTAGCAATCAGCCCCAGCATTTT. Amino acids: CATSAEQVSNQPQHF.

CDR3 protein: CASSGRSDTEAFF. The CDR3 nucleotides read TGTGCCAGCAGTGGCCGCTCCGACACTGAAGCTTTCTTT. The V call is TRBV2, the J call TRBJ1-1; D is uncertain. Germline V gives CDR1 SNHLY, CDR2 FYNNEI. Deletions cut 4 bases from V and 3 bases from J, with 9 bases between. The CDR3 spans 13 residues.